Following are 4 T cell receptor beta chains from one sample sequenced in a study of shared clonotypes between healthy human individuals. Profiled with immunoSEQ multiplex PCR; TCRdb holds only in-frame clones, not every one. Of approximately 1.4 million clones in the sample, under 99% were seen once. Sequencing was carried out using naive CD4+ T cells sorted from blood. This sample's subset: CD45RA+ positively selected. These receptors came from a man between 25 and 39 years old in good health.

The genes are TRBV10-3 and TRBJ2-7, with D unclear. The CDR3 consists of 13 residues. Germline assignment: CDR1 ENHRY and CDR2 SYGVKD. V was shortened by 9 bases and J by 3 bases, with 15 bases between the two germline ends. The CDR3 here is CAISGPPDYEQYF. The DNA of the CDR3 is TGTGCCATTTCCGGGCCCCCGGACTACGAGCAGTACTTC.

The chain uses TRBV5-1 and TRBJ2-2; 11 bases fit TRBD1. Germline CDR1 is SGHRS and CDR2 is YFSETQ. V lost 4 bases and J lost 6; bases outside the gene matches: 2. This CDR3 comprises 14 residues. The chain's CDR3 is CASSPGQGAGELFF. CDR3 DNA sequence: TGCGCCAGCAGCCCGGGACAGGGGGCCGGGGAGCTGTTTTTT.

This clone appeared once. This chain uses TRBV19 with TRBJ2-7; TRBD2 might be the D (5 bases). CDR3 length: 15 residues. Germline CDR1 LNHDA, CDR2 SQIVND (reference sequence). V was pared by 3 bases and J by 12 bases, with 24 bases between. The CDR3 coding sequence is TGTGCCAGTAGTATCGATCCTCTCTCACCTGGGAGAATGTACTTC. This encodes CASSIDPLSPGRMYF.

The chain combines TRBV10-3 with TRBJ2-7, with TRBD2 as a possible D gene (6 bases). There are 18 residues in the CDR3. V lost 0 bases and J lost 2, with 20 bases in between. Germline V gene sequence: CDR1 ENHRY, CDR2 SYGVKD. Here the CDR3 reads CAISESEQLAASPYEQYF. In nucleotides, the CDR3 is TGTGCCATCAGTGAGTCCGAGCAATTAGCGGCGTCGCCCTACGAGCAGTACTTC.